This TCR beta chain was captured by sequencing in a study of blood T cell repertoires in COVID-19. As for the study in general: Researchers got acute and convalescent COVID-19 samples from the United States, Italy and Spain. PBMCs, B-cell-depleted T cells, or T cells were the source of the cDNA or gDNA that made up the material.

Germline V gene lookup returns CDR1 SEHNR and CDR2 FQNEAQ (reference sequence). The V and J ends lost 6 bases and 7 bases respectively, with 6 bases between them. The CDR3 sequence is 11 residues long. Authors' processing steps: For nucleated cells, counts were estimated from reference gene primer amplification. Assay used: immunoSEQ multiplex PCR; TCRdb lists only in-frame clones, some missing. V and J calls and clone size are copied from that table; D and trimming were computed from the DNA. The repertoire holds 250,000 to 300,000 clones, almost 85% seen once, with approximately 5.1% in the top ten.

The clonotype comes from a man aged 50 to 59 with active or convalescent COVID-19. The rearrangement links TRBV7-9 to TRBJ2-2; perhaps TRBD1 as D (5 bases). Sequencing input: peripheral blood. In DNA, the CDR3 is TGTGCCAGCAGAGGGGTCGGGGAGCTGTTTTTT. This translates into CASRGVGELFF. The whole variable domain, filled in from reference TRBV7-9 and TRBJ2-2, reads DTGVSQNPRHKITKRGQNVTFRCDPISEHNRLYWYRQTLGQGPEFLTYFQNEAQLEKSRLLSDRFSAERPKGSFSTLEIQRTEQGDSAMYLCASRGVGELFFGEGSRLTVL.